This record looks at one TCR beta chain sequence and its context. The record originates from a study of blood T cell repertoires in COVID-19. As for the study in general: The samples span acute and convalescent COVID-19 from the United States, Italy and Spain. PBMCs, B-cell-depleted T cells, or T cells provided the cDNA or gDNA that made up the material.

Germline V gene sequence: CDR1 MGHDK, CDR2 SYGVNS. Losses at the gene ends were 6 bases for V and 4 bases for J; bases not matched to a gene: 16. This CDR3 has 17 residues. Authors' analysis steps: For nucleated cells, counts were estimated from reference gene primer amplification. Assay used: immunoSEQ multiplex PCR; TCRdb lists only in-frame clones, some missing. The V and J calls and the clone size are those of that table, but D and trimming were determined from the DNA. The sample includes about 410,000 clones, approximately 90% of them seen just once. V gene TRBV25-1 combines with J gene TRBJ2-7, with 9 bases that match TRBD1. This sequence originates from a woman aged 30 to 39 with active or convalescent COVID-19. The sample taken for sequencing was peripheral blood. CDR3 sequence (DNA): TGTGCCAGCAGCCCCTTCTTAGGACAGGGGATTGGGTACGAGCAGTACTTC. Protein: CASSPFLGQGIGYEQYF.